This T cell receptor (beta chain) is from a study of beta chain features in type 1 diabetes. Points from the study as a whole: Moderately but significantly shorter TCRB CDR3s were found in Type 1 diabetes patients in all four CD4+ subsets.

A remark on this clone: Its antigen is unidentified.

Populations obtained by sorting all exceeded 98% purity. This CDR3 comprises 15 residues. Between the trimmed V and J ends, which lost 3 bases and 0 bases, there was a span of 9 bases. Germline V gene lookup returns CDR1 MDHEN and CDR2 SYDVKM. As every portion of the isolated RNA was reverse transcribed, the sequencing read expressed TCRB transcripts. The average read count of naive, central memory and regulatory T cell samples was approximately 3.5 million. The data were produced by immunoSEQ multiplex PCR, yet TCRdb's version contains in-frame clones alone and is incomplete. The sample lists about 150,000 clones; approximately 10% were seen once.

The sequence was obtained from a man in his thirties or forties with type 1 diabetes. This chain joins TRBV28 and TRBJ1-3, with unresolved D. Sequencing was carried out using central memory CD4+ T cells from blood. CDR3 sequence: CASSFGGSSGNTIYF. CDR3 nucleotides: TGTGCCAGCAGTTTCGGCGGGAGCTCTGGAAACACCATATATTTT.